This T cell receptor (beta chain) was found in a study of blood T cell repertoires in COVID-19. On the study more broadly: COVID-19 samples from acute and convalescent phases originated in the United States, Italy and Spain. The cDNA or gDNA used as material had been derived from T cells, B-cell-depleted T cells, or PBMCs.

Authors' processing steps: Reference gene primer amplification gave nucleated cell count estimates. Profiled with immunoSEQ multiplex PCR; TCRdb holds only in-frame clones, not every one. Clone size and the V and J calls come from that table; the DNA yielded D and trimming. The table shows 250,000 to 300,000 clones, with around 83% occurring only once. Trimming took off 1 base at V and 1 base at J, with 14 bases between the two ends. Germline V gene data show CDR1 as SGDLS and CDR2 as YYNGEE. This CDR3 is 16 amino acids long. J is TRBJ1-1 and V is TRBV9, with a weak D call TRBD1 (5 bases). The receptor's source is a man between 18 and 35 years old with active or convalescent COVID-19. Sequenced sample: peripheral blood. The CDR3 is CASSVTHRTTNTEAFF. CDR3 nucleotides: TGTGCCAGCAGCGTAACGCACAGGACAACGAACACTGAAGCTTTCTTT.